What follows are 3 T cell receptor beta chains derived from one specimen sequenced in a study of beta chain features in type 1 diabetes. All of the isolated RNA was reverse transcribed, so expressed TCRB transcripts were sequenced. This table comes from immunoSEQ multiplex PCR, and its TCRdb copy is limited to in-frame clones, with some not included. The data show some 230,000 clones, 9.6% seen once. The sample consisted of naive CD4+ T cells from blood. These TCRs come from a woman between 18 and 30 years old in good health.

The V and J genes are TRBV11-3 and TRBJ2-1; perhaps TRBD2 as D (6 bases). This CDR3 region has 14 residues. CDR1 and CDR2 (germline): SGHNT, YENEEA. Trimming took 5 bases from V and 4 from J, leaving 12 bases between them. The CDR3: CASSTSGTYNEQFF. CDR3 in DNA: TGTGCCAGCAGCACCTCCGGGACTTACAATGAGCAGTTCTTC.

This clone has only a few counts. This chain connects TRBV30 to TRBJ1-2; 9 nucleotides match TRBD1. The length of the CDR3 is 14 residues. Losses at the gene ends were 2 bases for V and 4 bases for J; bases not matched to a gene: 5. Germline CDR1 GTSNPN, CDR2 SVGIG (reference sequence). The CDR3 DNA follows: TGTGCCTGGAGTCCGGGACAGGGTCTCTATGGCTACACCTTC. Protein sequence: CAWSPGQGLYGYTF.

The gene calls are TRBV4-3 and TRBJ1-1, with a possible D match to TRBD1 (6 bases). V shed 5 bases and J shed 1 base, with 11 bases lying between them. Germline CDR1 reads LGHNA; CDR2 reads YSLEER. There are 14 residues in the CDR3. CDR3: CASSIRTANTEAFF. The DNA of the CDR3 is TGCGCCAGCAGCATTAGGACAGCGAACACTGAAGCTTTCTTT.